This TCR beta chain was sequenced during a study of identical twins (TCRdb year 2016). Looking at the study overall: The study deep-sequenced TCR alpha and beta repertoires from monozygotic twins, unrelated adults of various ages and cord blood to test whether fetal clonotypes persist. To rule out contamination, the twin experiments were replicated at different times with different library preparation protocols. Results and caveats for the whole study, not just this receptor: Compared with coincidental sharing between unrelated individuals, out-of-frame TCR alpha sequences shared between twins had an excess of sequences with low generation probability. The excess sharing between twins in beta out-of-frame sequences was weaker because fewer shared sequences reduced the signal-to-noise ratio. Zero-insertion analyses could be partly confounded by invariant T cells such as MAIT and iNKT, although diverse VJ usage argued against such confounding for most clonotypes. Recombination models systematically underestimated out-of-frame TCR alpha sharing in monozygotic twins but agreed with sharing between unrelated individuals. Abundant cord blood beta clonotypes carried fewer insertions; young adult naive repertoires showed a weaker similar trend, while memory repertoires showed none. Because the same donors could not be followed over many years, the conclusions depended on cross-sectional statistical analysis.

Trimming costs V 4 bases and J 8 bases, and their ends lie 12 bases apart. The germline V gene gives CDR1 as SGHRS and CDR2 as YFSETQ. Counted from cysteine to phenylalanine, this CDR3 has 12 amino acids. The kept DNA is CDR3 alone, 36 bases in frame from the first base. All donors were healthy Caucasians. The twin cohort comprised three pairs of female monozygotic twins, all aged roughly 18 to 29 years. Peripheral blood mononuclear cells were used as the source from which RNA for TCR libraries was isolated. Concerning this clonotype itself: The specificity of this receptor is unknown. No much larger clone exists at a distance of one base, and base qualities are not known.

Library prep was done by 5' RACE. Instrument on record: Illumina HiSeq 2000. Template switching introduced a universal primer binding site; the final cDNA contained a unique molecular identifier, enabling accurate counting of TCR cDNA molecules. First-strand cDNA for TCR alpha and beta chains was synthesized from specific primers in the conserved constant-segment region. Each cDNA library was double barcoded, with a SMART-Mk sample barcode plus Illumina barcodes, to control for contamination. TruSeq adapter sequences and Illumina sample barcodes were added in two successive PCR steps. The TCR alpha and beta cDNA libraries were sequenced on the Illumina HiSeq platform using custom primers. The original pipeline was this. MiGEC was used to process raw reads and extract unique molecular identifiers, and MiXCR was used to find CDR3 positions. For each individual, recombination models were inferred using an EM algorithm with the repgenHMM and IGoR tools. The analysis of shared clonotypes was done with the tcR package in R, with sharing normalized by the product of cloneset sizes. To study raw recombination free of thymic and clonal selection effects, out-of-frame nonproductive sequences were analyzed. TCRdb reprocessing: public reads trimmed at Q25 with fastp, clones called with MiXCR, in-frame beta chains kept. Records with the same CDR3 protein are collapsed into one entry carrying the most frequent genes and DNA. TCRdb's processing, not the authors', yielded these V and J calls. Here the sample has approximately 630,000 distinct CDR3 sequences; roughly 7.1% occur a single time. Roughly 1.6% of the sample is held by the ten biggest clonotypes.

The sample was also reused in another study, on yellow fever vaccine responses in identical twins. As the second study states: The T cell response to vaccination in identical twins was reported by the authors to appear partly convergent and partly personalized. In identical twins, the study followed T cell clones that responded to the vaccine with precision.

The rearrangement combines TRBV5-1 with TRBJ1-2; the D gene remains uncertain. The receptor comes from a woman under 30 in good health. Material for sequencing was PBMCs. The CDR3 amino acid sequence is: CASSPELGGYTF. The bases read TGCGCCAGCAGCCCTGAACTAGGCGGCTACACCTTC.